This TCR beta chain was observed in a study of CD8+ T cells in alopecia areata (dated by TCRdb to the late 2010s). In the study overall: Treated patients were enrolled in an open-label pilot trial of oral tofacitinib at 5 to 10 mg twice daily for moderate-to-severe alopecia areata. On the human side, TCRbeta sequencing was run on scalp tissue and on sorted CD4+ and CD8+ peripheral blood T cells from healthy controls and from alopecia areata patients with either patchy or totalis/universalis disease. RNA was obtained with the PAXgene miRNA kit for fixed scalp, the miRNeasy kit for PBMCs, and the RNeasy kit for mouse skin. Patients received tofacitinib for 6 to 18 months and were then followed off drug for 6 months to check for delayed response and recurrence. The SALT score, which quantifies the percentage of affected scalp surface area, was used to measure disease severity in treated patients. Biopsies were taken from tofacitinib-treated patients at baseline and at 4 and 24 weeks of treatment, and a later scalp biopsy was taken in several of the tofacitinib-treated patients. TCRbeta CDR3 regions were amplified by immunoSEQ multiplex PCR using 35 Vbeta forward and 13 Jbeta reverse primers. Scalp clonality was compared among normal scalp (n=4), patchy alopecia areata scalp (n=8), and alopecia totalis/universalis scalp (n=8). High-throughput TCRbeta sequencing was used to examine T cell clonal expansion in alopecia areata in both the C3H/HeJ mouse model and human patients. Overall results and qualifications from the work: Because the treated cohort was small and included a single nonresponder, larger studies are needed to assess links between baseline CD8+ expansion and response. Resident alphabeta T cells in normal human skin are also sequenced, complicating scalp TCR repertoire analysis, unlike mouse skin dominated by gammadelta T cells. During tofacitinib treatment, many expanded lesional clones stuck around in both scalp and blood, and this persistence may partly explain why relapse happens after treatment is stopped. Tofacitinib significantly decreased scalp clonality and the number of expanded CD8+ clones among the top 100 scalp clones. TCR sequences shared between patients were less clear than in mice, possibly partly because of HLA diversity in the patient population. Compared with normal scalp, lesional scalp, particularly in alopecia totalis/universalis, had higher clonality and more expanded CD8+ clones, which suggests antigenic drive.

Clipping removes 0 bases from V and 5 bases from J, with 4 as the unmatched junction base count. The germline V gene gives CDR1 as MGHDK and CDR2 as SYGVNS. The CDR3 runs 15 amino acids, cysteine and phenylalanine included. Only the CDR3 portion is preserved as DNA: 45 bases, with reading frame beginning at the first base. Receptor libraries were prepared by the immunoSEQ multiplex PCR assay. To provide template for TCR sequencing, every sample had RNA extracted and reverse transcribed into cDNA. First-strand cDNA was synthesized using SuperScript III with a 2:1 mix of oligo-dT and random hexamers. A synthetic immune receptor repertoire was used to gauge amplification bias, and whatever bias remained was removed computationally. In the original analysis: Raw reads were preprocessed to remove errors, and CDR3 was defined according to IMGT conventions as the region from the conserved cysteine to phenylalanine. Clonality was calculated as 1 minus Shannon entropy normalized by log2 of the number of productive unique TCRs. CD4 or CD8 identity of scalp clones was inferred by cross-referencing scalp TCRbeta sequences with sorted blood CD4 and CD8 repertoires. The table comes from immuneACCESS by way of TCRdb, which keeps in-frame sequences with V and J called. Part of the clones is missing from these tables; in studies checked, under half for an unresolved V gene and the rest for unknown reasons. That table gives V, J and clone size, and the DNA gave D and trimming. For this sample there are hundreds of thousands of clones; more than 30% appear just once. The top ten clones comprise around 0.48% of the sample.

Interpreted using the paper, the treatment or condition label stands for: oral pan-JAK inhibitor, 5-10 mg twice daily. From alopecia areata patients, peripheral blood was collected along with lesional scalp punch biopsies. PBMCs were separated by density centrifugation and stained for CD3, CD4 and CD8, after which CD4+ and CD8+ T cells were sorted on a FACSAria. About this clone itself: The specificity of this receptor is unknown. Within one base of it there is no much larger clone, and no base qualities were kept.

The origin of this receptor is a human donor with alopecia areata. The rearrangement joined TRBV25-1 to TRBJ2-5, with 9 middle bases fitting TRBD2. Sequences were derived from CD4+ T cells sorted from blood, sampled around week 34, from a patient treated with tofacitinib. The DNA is TGTGCCAGCAGTGAATACGGACTAGCGTCGGAGACCCAGTACTTC. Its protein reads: CASSEYGLASETQYF.